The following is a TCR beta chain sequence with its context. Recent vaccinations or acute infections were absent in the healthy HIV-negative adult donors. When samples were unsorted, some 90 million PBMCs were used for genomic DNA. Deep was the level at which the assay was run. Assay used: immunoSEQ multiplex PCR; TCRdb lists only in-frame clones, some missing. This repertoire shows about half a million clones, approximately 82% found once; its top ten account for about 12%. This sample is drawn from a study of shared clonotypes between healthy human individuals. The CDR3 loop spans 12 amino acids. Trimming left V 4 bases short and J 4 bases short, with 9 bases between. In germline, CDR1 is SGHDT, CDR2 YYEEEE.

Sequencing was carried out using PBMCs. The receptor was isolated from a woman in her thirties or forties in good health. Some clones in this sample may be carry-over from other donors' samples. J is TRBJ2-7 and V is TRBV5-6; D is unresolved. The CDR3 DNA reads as TGTGCCAGCAGCCGCGCCCAATACGAGCAGTACTTC. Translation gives CASSRAQYEQYF. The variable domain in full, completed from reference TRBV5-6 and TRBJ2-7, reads DAGVTQSPTHLIKTRGQQVTLRCSPKSGHDTVSWYQQALGQGPQFIFQYYEEEERQRGNFPDRFSGHQFPNYSSELNVNALLLGDSALYLCASSRAQYEQYFGPGTRLTVT.